The 29 T cell receptor beta chains presented below share a single source sample, sequenced in a study of tumor-infiltrating lymphocytes in primary liver carcinoma. The roughly 19-33 mg bulk tissue piece was not sorted before simultaneous RNA and DNA extraction. From around 520 ng of total RNA, TCR beta-specific cDNA was reverse-transcribed using a constant-region primer. Modified slightly, ARM-PCR produced TCR beta libraries over three nested multiplex PCR rounds. It was with TRBV1-TRBV30 forward primers and a C-beta reverse primer that the first two PCR rounds were run, at 10 cycles each. Via MiXCR, TCRdb re-called the multiplex PCR reads, giving one row per CDR3 protein. The data contain just under 95,000 distinct CDR3 sequences, 55% to 75% of them singletons. Sequenced material: tumor-adjacent normal liver tissue. The origin of the receptors is a man between 35 and 55 years old with primary liver carcinoma and hepatitis B virus infection.

Points on this clonotype: Given a much more abundant clone one base away, this may be a read error. The rearrangement links TRBV10-3 to TRBJ2-3; 8 nucleotides match TRBD1. CDR1 and CDR2 (germline): ENHRY, SYGVKD. This CDR3 comprises 13 residues. V was pared by 8 bases and J by 2 bases, with 3 bases of the junction left unmatched. CDR3 sequence reads: CAISTGATDTQYF. The DNA for the CDR3 is TGTGCCATCTCGACAGGGGCCACAGATACGCAGTATTTT.

Concerning this clonotype: Being one base from a much bigger clone, this may be a read error. This chain joins TRBV12-3 or TRBV12-4 and TRBJ1-2; 7 bases map to TRBD1. The CDR3 totals 14 residues. In DNA form, the CDR3 reads TGTGCCAGCACTTTACCTGGGACAGCTTATGGCTACACCTTC. It encodes CASTLPGTAYGYTF.

This chain connects TRBV5-6 to TRBJ2-6; D not certain. The CDR3 is 16 amino acids. Germline V lookup: CDR1 SGHDT, CDR2 YYEEEE. Trimming took 5 bases from V and 1 from J, leaving 13 bases between them. Here the CDR3 DNA reads TGTGCCAGCAGACCCCCCCAACTGTCTGGGGCCAACGTCCTGACTTTC. It is translated as CASRPPQLSGANVLTF.

The chain recombines TRBV7-8 with TRBJ2-5; tentatively, D is TRBD2 (5 bases). From germline, CDR1 is SGHVS and CDR2 FQNEAQ. The CDR3 loop spans 15 amino acids. V was clipped by 5 bases and J by 5 bases, with 18 bases between them. CDR3 loop: CASSLNPASRETQYF. The CDR3 nucleotides read TGTGCCAGCAGCCTAAACCCGGCTAGCCGGGAGACCCAGTACTTC.

On this clonotype itself: Likely a read error: the CDR3 ends without its conserved phenylalanine or tryptophan. The J gene is TRBJ2-1, the V gene TRBV10-3, with 12 bases matching TRBD2. This CDR3 contains 18 residues. Germline CDR1 and CDR2: ENHRY and SYGVKD. CDR3 residues: CAISEGSTRLAGVGEQFS. The CDR3 DNA follows: TGTGCTATCAGTGAGGGAAGTACCAGACTAGCGGGAGTAGGTGAGCAGTTCTCC.

This clonotype was seen repeatedly, ten times or more. The chain links TRBV4-1 to TRBJ2-3; the D gene is possibly TRBD1 (5 bases). Germline lookup yields CDR1 MGHRA and CDR2 YSYEKL. V lost 10 bases, J lost 3 bases, and 17 bases lay in between. This CDR3 has 14 amino acids. The CDR3 is CATRRSAGTDTQYF. CDR3 bases: TGCGCCACCCGAAGGTCGGCAGGGACAGATACGCAGTATTTT.

Regarding this clonotype: As the CDR3 is not closed by the conserved phenylalanine or tryptophan, this likely results from a read error. The CDR3 protein is CASCPPPEVRKDFQGTQYL. In nucleotides, the CDR3 is TGTGCCAGCTGCCCGCCCCCGGAGGTCAGGAAGGACTTCCAAGGGACCCAGTACTTA. The chain recombines TRBV11-1 with TRBJ2-5, with TRBD2 as a possible D gene (5 bases). The CDR3 extends over 19 amino acids. In germline, CDR1 is SGHAT, CDR2 FQDESV (reference sequence).

V and J are TRBV28 and TRBJ2-5; a possible D gene is TRBD2 (5 bases). CDR3 length: 12 amino acids. Deletions cut 4 bases from V and 5 bases from J, with 8 bases between. CDR1 is MDHEN, CDR2 SYDVKM, per germline. Written as DNA, the CDR3 is TGTGCCAGCAGTTCCGGGGTGGAGACCCAGTACTTC. It translates to CASSSGVETQYF.

The chain has TRBV28 and TRBJ2-7, with 7 bases matching TRBD2. The CDR3 is made up of 15 amino acids. The germline gives CDR1 MDHEN, CDR2 SYDVKM. V was pared by 5 bases and J by 2 bases, with 9 bases of the junction left unmatched. The CDR3 DNA reads TGTGCCAGCAGTCCACAGCGGGGCCGTCCCTACGAGCAGTACTTC. Translated: CASSPQRGRPYEQYF. The variable domain in full, completed from reference TRBV28 and TRBJ2-7, reads DVKVTQSSRYLVKRTGEKVFLECVQDMDHENMFWYRQDPGLGLRLIYFSYDVKMKEKGDIPEGYSVSREKKERFSLILESASTNQTSMYLCASSPQRGRPYEQYFGPGTRLTVT.

A remark on this clonotype: A read error is likely, as this CDR3 ends without the conserved phenylalanine or tryptophan. The DNA is omitted, as the CDR3 cannot be located on it reliably, and the CDR3 follows TCRdb's listing. This sequence joins TRBV6-5 and TRBJ1-5; TRBD1, the D gene given by the table, was not confirmed from the DNA. The CDR3 is 14 amino acids long, termini counted. The V gene's germline CDR1 is MNHEY and CDR2 SVGAGI. CDR3 in amino acids: CASRTGGLNQPQHL.

To note about this clonotype: Possible read error: a much larger clone is one base away. The chain joins TRBV10-3 to TRBJ2-3; the D gene is possibly TRBD2 (5 bases). Germline loops: CDR1 ENHRY, CDR2 SYGVKD. This CDR3 spans 14 amino acids. The CDR3 coding sequence is TGTGCCATCAGTGAGTCCAGCGGTTCAGATACGCGGTATTTT. It specifies CAISESSGSDTRYF.

Concerning this clonotype: A clone one base away is much larger, so this may be a read error. The rearrangement links TRBV5-4 to TRBJ1-2, with 7 positions matching TRBD1. This CDR3 is 17 amino acids long. CDR1 and CDR2 (germline): SGHNT, YYREEE (reference sequence). This CDR3 reads CASSLGGMDRFNYSYTF. CDR3 coding DNA: TGTGCCAGCAGCTTGGGGGGCATGGACAGGTTTAACTATAGCTACACCTTC.

This chain links TRBV11-2 with TRBJ2-5; tentatively, D is TRBD2 (5 bases). The CDR3 totals 13 residues. CDR1 SGHAT and CDR2 FQNNGV come from the germline V gene. The ends were cut back, 7 bases at V and 3 bases at J, with 12 bases in the middle. For the CDR3, the DNA is TGTGCCAGCAACTTGGAGGTTGAAGAGACCCAGTACTTC. Protein: CASNLEVEETQYF.

This chain joins TRBV7-3 and TRBJ2-1; D may be TRBD1 (6 bases). Per germline, CDR1 SGHTA and CDR2 FQGTGA. Trimming removed 1 base at V and 9 bases at J, with 10 bases between. CDR3 length: 13 residues. CDR3 DNA: TGTGCCAGCAGCTTAAGTTCACAGGGTGAGCAGTTCTTC. Translated, it gives CASSLSSQGEQFF.

As regards this clonotype: The CDR3 ends on some other residue instead of the conserved phenylalanine or tryptophan, so this is likely a read error. The chain is built from TRBV12-3 or TRBV12-4 and TRBJ2-1; maybe TRBD2 (5 bases). CDR3 length: 13 residues. V was pared by 6 bases and J by 7 bases, with 13 bases between. For the CDR3, the DNA is TGTGCCAGCAGCCCCCACACGGGGAATGAGCAGTTCATC. Protein sequence: CASSPHTGNEQFI.

On this clonotype itself: Its ends do not fully match the called genes, so a read error is possible. This rearrangement joins TRBV11-2 to TRBJ2-1, with D unclear. The CDR3 covers 13 residues. Germline V gene data show CDR1 as SGHAT and CDR2 as FQNNGV. The CDR3 DNA follows: TGTGCCAACAGCTTAGATGATGCCTATGAACAGCTCTTC. This codes for CANSLDDAYEQLF.

Points on this clonotype: A read error may account for a junction end that differs from germline. The V call is TRBV6-2 or TRBV6-3, the J call TRBJ2-2; TRBD2 matches 9 bases. Germline V CDR1 and CDR2: MNHEY, SVGEGT. This CDR3 contains 16 residues. The CDR3: CASSHLVSGRNGELVF. Written as DNA, the CDR3 is TGTGCCAGCAGTCATCTGGTTAGCGGGAGAAACGGGGAGCTGGTTTTT.

This chain links TRBV11-2 with TRBJ1-2; no firm D call. The V gene's germline CDR1 is SGHAT and CDR2 FQNNGV. This CDR3 has 14 amino acids. Trimming shortened V by 6 bases and J by 7 bases, and 18 bases separated the two germline ends. The CDR3, as DNA: TGTGCCAGCAGTTTATCGTCGGGCAGGCGTGGCTACACCTTC. It codes for CASSLSSGRRGYTF.

This clonotype was recorded many times. The rearrangement links TRBV5-1 to TRBJ2-1; 12 nucleotides match TRBD2. The trim removed 4 bases at V and 8 bases at J, leaving 7 bases unmatched. The CDR3 covers 15 residues. The germline V gene has CDR1 SGHRS and CDR2 YFSETQ. The CDR3 reads CASSETSGSVYEQFF. The CDR3, as DNA: TGCGCCAGCAGCGAGACTAGCGGGAGTGTGTATGAGCAGTTCTTC.

In its sample, this clonotype ranks as medium-sized. V gene TRBV4-2 combines with J gene TRBJ2-1; the match to TRBD2 covers 13 bases. Trimming removed 5 bases from V and 5 bases from J; junction bases left unmatched: 6. Looked up from germline, CDR1 is LGHNA and CDR2 is YNFKEQ. The CDR3 length is 16 residues. The CDR3 loop reads CASSVTGTSGDNEQFF. In nucleotides, the CDR3 is TGTGCCAGCAGCGTAACCGGGACTAGCGGGGACAATGAGCAGTTCTTC.

Comments on this clonotype: The junction does not match germline at one end; this may be a read error. The chain combines TRBV4-1 with TRBJ2-2; 7 bases line up with TRBD1. Per the germline V gene, CDR1 is MGHRA and CDR2 is YSYEKL. The CDR3 runs 15 residues. CDR3 sequence: CVSSLRQGEAGELLF. CDR3 nucleotides: TGCGTCAGCAGCCTGAGACAGGGAGAAGCCGGGGAGCTGTTATTC.

On this clonotype itself: One end of the junction fails to match germline, which may point to a read error. The rearrangement links TRBV20-1 to TRBJ2-6; D perhaps matches TRBD2 (6 bases). The CDR3 loop spans 16 amino acids. CDR1 is DFQATT, CDR2 SNEGSKA, per germline (reference sequence). The CDR3 DNA is TGCAGTGCTAGAGCTAGCGTCCCGATCGGGGCCAACCTCCTGACTTTC. It specifies CSARASVPIGANLLTF.

In its sample, this clonotype was seen a few times. In nucleotides, the CDR3 is TGTGCCGGGAGCAAGCTGTACAATGAGCAGTTCTTC. It specifies CAGSKLYNEQFF. V and J are TRBV7-9 and TRBJ2-1, with a tentative D call TRBD2 (5 bases). This CDR3 has 12 amino acids. The germline CDR1 and CDR2 sequences are SEHNR and FQNEAQ (reference sequence). The V end was cut by 11 bases, the J end by 4 bases, with 12 bases between.

At least ten counts were recorded for this clonotype. The CDR3 spells CASSLGPSGRAGEQFF. The CDR3 nucleotides read TGTGCCAGCAGCCTCGGGCCTAGCGGGAGGGCCGGTGAGCAGTTCTTC. This chain joins TRBV5-4 and TRBJ2-1; 12 bases fit TRBD2. CDR1 and CDR2 from the germline V gene are SGHNT and YYREEE (reference sequence). This CDR3 comprises 16 residues. V lost 4 bases and J lost 9; bases outside the gene matches: 11.

As concerns this clonotype: This may arise from a read error, as a much more abundant clone is one base away. The chain combines TRBV5-5 with TRBJ2-3; 7 bases match TRBD1. The CDR3 contains 15 residues. Per the germline V gene, CDR1 is SGHKS and CDR2 is YYEKEE (reference sequence). The CDR3 region has the DNA TGTGACAGCAGCTTGCAGGGACAGCGCACAGATACGCAGTATTTT. Encoded protein: CDSSLQGQRTDTQYF. Based on the CDR3 plus reference TRBV5-5 and TRBJ2-3, the full variable domain is DAGVTQSPTHLIKTRGQQVTLRCSPISGHKSVSWYQQVLGQGPQFIFQYYEKEERGRGNFPDRFSARQFPNYSSELNVNALLLGDSALYLCDSSLQGQRTDTQYFGPGTRLTVL.

By sample share, this clonotype is large. V is TRBV5-4 and J is TRBJ2-1, with TRBD2 identical over 11 bases. Germline CDR1 SGHNT, CDR2 YYREEE (reference sequence). The CDR3 sequence is 15 residues long. Losses at the gene ends were 4 bases for V and 4 bases for J; bases not matched to a gene: 4. The CDR3 coding sequence is TGTGCCAGCAGCGATCGACTAGCGGGGTACAATGAGCAGTTCTTC. Translated, it gives CASSDRLAGYNEQFF.

A note on this clonotype: No conserved phenylalanine or tryptophan is present at the end of the CDR3, so a read error is the likely explanation. The V call is TRBV30, the J call TRBJ2-1; a possible D gene is TRBD2 (5 bases). The CDR3 is made up of 16 amino acids. Germline CDR1 GTSNPN, CDR2 SVGIG (reference sequence). The V and J ends lost 4 bases and 4 bases respectively, with 20 bases between them. The CDR3 loop is CAWTAGAGQSYNEQFL. In DNA, the CDR3 is TGTGCCTGGACGGCAGGTGCGGGCCAGTCGTACAATGAGCAGTTCCTC.

The chain carries TRBV5-4 and TRBJ2-5; D possibly corresponds to TRBD1 (7 bases). The length of the CDR3 is 14 residues. V shed 4 bases and J shed 9 bases, with 19 bases lying between them. Germline lookup yields CDR1 SGHNT and CDR2 YYREEE (reference sequence). CDR3 in DNA: TGTGCCAGCAGCGCGGGGACAGAATGGCAGGCCCAGTACTTC. Amino acid sequence: CASSAGTEWQAQYF.

Of note for this clonotype: The CDR3 carries no conserved terminal phenylalanine or tryptophan, so it likely arises from a read error. This rearrangement joins TRBV6-1 to TRBJ2-5; 7 bases are shared with TRBD1. The V and J ends lost 0 bases and 1 base, in that order; junction bases with no gene match: 17. This CDR3 contains 20 residues. Germline CDR1 is MNHNS and CDR2 is SASEGT. CDR3 region: CASSEASPQSGQAAQETQYL. Written as DNA, the CDR3 is TGTGCCAGCAGTGAAGCATCCCCCCAGTCCGGACAGGCAGCCCAAGAGACCCAGTACTTA.